This TCR beta chain was captured in a study of beta chain features in type 1 diabetes. Study as a whole: Examination spanned about 110 million sorted cells from all samples.

Regarding this clone: The target antigen is unknown.

Staining for CD45RO/CCR7/CD25/CD127/CD95/CD27 allowed sorting of CD4+ naive, central memory, regulatory and stem cell-like memory cells. cDNA synthesis used the whole RNA isolate, giving expressed TCRB sequences. TCRdb's copy holds only in-frame clones and misses some; the assay was immunoSEQ multiplex PCR. Here the sample spans 240,000 or so clones, over 20% being singletons. General study findings and limits: Shorter TCRB CDR3s, moderately but significantly so, marked every one of the four CD4+ subsets in Type 1 diabetes patients.

Germline V gene data show CDR1 as MDHEN and CDR2 as SYDVKM. The CDR3 sequence is 14 residues long. Trimming left V 2 bases short and J 7 bases short, with 15 bases between. This clonotype originated in a woman aged 40 to 49 with type 1 diabetes. The genes are TRBV28 and TRBJ2-7; weak D call: TRBD2 (6 bases). Sequenced: naive CD4+ T cells from blood. The CDR3 DNA reads as TGTGCCAGCAGTTTACCCAGACTCGCGGGGGAGCAGTACTTC. It translates to CASSLPRLAGEQYF.